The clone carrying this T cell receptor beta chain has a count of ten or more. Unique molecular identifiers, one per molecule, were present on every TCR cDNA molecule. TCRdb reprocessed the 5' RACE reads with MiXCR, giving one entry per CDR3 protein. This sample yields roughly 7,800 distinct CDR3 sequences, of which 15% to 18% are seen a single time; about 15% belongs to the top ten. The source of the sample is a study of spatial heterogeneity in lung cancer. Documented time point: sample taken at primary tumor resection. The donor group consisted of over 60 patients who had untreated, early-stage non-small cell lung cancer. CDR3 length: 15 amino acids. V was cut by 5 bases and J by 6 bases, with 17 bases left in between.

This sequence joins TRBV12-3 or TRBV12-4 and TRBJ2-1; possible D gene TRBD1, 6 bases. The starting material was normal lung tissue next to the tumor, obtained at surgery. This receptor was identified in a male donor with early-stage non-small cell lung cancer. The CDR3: CASSLWGRGGNEQFF. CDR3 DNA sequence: TGTGCCAGCAGTCTATGGGGGCGTGGGGGCAATGAGCAGTTCTTC.